What follows are 32 T cell receptor beta chains derived from one specimen sequenced in a study of prognosis after radiotherapy for stage I lung cancer. Two-round multiplex PCR on genomic DNA was the method by which TCR beta CDR3 was amplified. The authors ran first-round PCR with primers specific to each TRBV and TRBJ gene. From the multiplex PCR reads, TCRdb called clonotypes with MiXCR, one entry per CDR3 protein. The sample includes around 60,000 distinct CDR3 sequences, approximately 26% seen only once; the top ten take 6.5% to 8.5%. Sequences were derived from PBMCs, sampled before or after stereotactic body radiation therapy (not recorded which). The source is a donor older than 45 with non-small cell lung cancer.

About this clonotype: This probably arose from a read error, given a far larger clone one base away. This chain links TRBV6-5 with TRBJ2-6; D is unclear. V lost 10 bases to trimming and J lost 2 bases, with 9 bases between them. There are 13 residues in the CDR3. Germline V gene lookup returns CDR1 MNHEY and CDR2 SVGAGI. The CDR3, as DNA: TGTGCCATCGCGGACGCTGGGGCCAACGTCCTGACTTTC. Its translation: CAIADAGANVLTF.

Many counts were recorded for this clonotype. J is TRBJ2-1 and V is TRBV6-2 or TRBV6-3, with 15 nucleotides matching TRBD2. Germline V gene data show CDR1 as MNHEY and CDR2 as SVGEGT. V shed 5 bases, J shed 2 bases, and the junction held 10 bases outside the gene matches. The CDR3 consists of 19 residues. Here the CDR3 reads CASSPGLAGGRRTYNEQFF. Written as DNA, the CDR3 is TGTGCCAGCAGTCCCGGACTAGCGGGGGGGCGGAGGACCTACAATGAGCAGTTCTTC.

This clonotype was observed at least ten times. V usage is TRBV9 and J usage is TRBJ1-2; TRBD1 agrees at 8 bases. Trimming cost V 4 bases and J 8 bases; bases outside gene matches: 16. The V gene's germline CDR1 is SGDLS and CDR2 YYNGEE. The CDR3 consists of 16 residues. DNA for the CDR3: TGTGCCAGCAGCCCCGGACAGGGTACAACGATTGGGGGCTACACCTTC. Amino acid sequence: CASSPGQGTTIGGYTF. Filled out from reference TRBV9 and TRBJ1-2, the complete variable domain reads DSGVTQTPKHLITATGQRVTLRCSPRSGDLSVYWYQQSLDQGLQFLIQYYNGEERAKGNILERFSAQQFPDLHSELNLSSLELGDSALYFCASSPGQGTTIGGYTFGSGTRLTVV.

This clonotype was observed many times. The chain couples TRBV7-9 to TRBJ1-4; D gene ambiguous. Looked up from germline, CDR1 is SEHNR and CDR2 is FQNEAQ (reference sequence). The CDR3 is 16 residues long. The germline V and J ends were trimmed by 5 bases and 8 bases, with 21 bases remaining between them. The CDR3 here is CASSRSPTVPSEKLFF. CDR3 DNA: TGTGCCAGCAGCCGGTCCCCCACCGTACCGAGCGAAAAACTGTTTTTT.

The chain combines TRBV2 with TRBJ1-2, with a tentative D call TRBD1 (5 bases). This CDR3 is 11 amino acids long. V dropped 9 bases and J dropped 4 bases, with 9 bases sitting between them. CDR1 SNHLY and CDR2 FYNNEI come from the germline V gene. The DNA for the CDR3 is TGTGCCAGGACAGCGGGCTATGGCTACACCTTC. Amino acid sequence: CARTAGYGYTF.

On this clonotype: A single base is all that separates this from a far larger clone, so a read error is likely. The V call is TRBV9, the J call TRBJ1-5, with D perhaps matching TRBD1 (5 bases). The V gene's germline CDR1 is SGDLS and CDR2 YYNGEE. The CDR3 contains 15 residues. Trimming shortened V by 4 bases and J by 3 bases, and 14 bases separated the two germline ends. The DNA of the CDR3 is TGTGCCAGCAGCTTCGGAGGGGCTACCAATCAGCCCCAGCATTTT. Translating gives CASSFGGATNQPQHF.

This clonotype showed up many times. The chain uses TRBV19 and TRBJ1-5; no firm D call. The CDR3 runs 15 residues. Germline V gene lookup returns CDR1 LNHDA and CDR2 SQIVND (reference sequence). Trimming took 9 bases from V and 0 from J, leaving 15 bases between them. The CDR3 nucleotides read TGTGCCAGCCAGGACGGAGCCTTTAGCAATCAGCCCCAGCATTTT. Amino acid sequence: CASQDGAFSNQPQHF.

This clonotype was detected many times. The gene calls are TRBV6-1 and TRBJ1-5; D remains unclear. CDR3 size: 15 residues. Trimming removed 2 bases at V and 7 bases at J, with 15 bases between. Germline CDR1 MNHNS, CDR2 SASEGT. CDR3 sequence reads: CASSEIFSSRQPQHF. The CDR3 DNA follows: TGTGCCAGCAGTGAAATATTTAGTTCAAGACAGCCCCAGCATTTT.

This clonotype was seen ten or more times. The V and J genes are TRBV12-3 or TRBV12-4 and TRBJ1-1; 7 positions agree with TRBD1. The CDR3 sequence is 14 residues long. J gave up 5 bases and V 6 bases, and 9 bases lay outside the gene matches. CDR3 coding DNA: TGTGCCAGCAGAGAAGGACAGGCGTTAACTGAAGCTTTCTTT. Encoded protein: CASREGQALTEAFF.

This clonotype was seen repeatedly, ten times or more. The chain has TRBV7-8 and TRBJ1-4; 9 nucleotides align to TRBD1. Germline loops: CDR1 SGHVS, CDR2 FQNEAQ. The CDR3 is 15 residues long. V lost 5 bases, J lost 7 bases, and 8 bases stayed unmatched. CDR3 bases: TGTGCCAGCAGCCCAGGGACAGGGCGGTCTGAAAAACTGTTTTTT. Translating gives CASSPGTGRSEKLFF.

This clonotype was detected many times. The V gene is TRBV10-2, the J gene TRBJ1-5; D uncertain. The V and J ends lost 7 bases and 0 bases respectively, with 19 bases between them. The CDR3 runs to 17 residues. CDR1 is WSHSY, CDR2 SAAADI, per germline. The CDR3 DNA follows: TGCGCCAGCAAGGAGGGATCAGATGGGATTAGCAATCAGCCCCAGCATTTT. Encoded protein: CASKEGSDGISNQPQHF.

This clonotype was seen ten or more times. This sequence joins TRBV4-1 and TRBJ1-1, with D uncertain. Germline lookup yields CDR1 MGHRA and CDR2 YSYEKL. The CDR3 extends over 14 amino acids. V was clipped by 0 bases and J by 2 bases, with 7 bases between them. The CDR3 region is CASSQDGPNTEAFF. For the CDR3, the DNA is TGCGCCAGCAGCCAAGATGGGCCCAACACTGAAGCTTTCTTT.

This clonotype was seen repeatedly, ten times or more. The chain combines TRBV14 with TRBJ2-7; D is possibly TRBD2 (5 bases). The V gene's germline CDR1 is SGHDN and CDR2 FVKESK. Trimming took 3 bases from V and 7 from J, leaving 16 bases between them. This CDR3 has 14 residues. This CDR3 is CASSQARRVGEQYF. CDR3 nucleotide sequence: TGTGCCAGCAGCCAGGCCCGGCGGGTCGGGGAGCAGTACTTC.

At least ten counts were recorded for this clonotype. The rearrangement joins TRBV2 to TRBJ2-6; 8 nucleotides agree with TRBD1. V lost 8 bases to trimming and J lost 1 base; unmatched junction nucleotides: 1. The CDR3 covers 14 residues. Looked up from germline, CDR1 is SNHLY and CDR2 is FYNNEI. CDR3: CASQGASGANVLTF. The CDR3 region has the DNA TGTGCCAGCCAGGGGGCGTCTGGGGCCAACGTCCTGACTTTC.

This clonotype was counted ten times or more. This chain connects TRBV24-1 to TRBJ2-7; D is uncertain. Between the trimmed V and J ends, which lost 4 bases and 6 bases, there was a span of 18 bases. The germline CDR1 and CDR2 sequences are KGHDR and SFDVKD. CDR3 length equals 15 residues. The CDR3 spells CATSDHGAPVGEQYF. DNA for the CDR3: TGTGCCACCAGTGACCATGGAGCTCCTGTGGGCGAGCAGTACTTC.

Of note for this clonotype: It is likely a read error: a sequence one base away is far more abundant. The chain joins TRBV7-9 to TRBJ2-2; D unresolved. This CDR3 is built from 13 residues. With 3 bases removed from V and 4 bases from J, the gap between germline ends came to 6 bases. Germline V lookup: CDR1 SEHNR, CDR2 FQNEAQ (reference sequence). The chain's CDR3 is CASSFDRTGELFF. CDR3 DNA: TGTGCCAGCAGCTTTGATCGCACCGGGGAGCTGTTTTTT.

This clonotype was detected ten times or more. The chain is built from TRBV5-4 and TRBJ1-2; D may be TRBD1 (6 bases). Germline V lookup: CDR1 SGHNT, CDR2 YYREEE (reference sequence). With 0 bases removed from V and 6 bases from J, the gap between germline ends came to 9 bases. There are 13 residues in the CDR3. The DNA of the CDR3 is TGTGCCAGCAGCTTGGACAGGGAGGATGGCTACACCTTC. Residues: CASSLDREDGYTF.

Remarks on this clonotype: This is likely an artifact of a read error, given a far larger clone one base away. The CDR3 DNA sequence: TGTGCCAGCAGCCCCGCCGGGCTCTCGAACACCGGGGAGATGTTTTTT. Translated, it gives CASSPAGLSNTGEMFF. The J gene is TRBJ2-2, the V gene TRBV6-5, with a weak D call TRBD2 (5 bases). Germline assignment: CDR1 MNHEY and CDR2 SVGAGI. This CDR3 region has 16 residues.

This clonotype was counted at least ten times. This chain uses TRBV2 with TRBJ1-3; no reliable D call. With 0 bases removed from V and 0 bases from J, the gap between germline ends came to 6 bases. This CDR3 comprises 15 residues. Looked up from germline, CDR1 is SNHLY and CDR2 is FYNNEI. The chain's CDR3 is CASSEAEGSGNTIYF. In DNA form, the CDR3 reads TGTGCCAGCAGTGAAGCGGAGGGCTCTGGAAACACCATATATTTT.

This clonotype was observed at least ten times. The J gene is TRBJ1-3, the V gene TRBV7-6, with D possibly being TRBD1 (6 bases). Germline V gene data show CDR1 as SGHVS and CDR2 as FNYEAQ. Trimming took 5 bases from V and 0 from J, leaving 20 bases between them. This CDR3 has 18 residues. CDR3 in amino acids: CASSQRTGWGSSGNTIYF. DNA of the CDR3: TGTGCCAGCAGCCAGCGTACAGGGTGGGGTAGCTCTGGAAACACCATATATTTT.

Ten or more counts support this clonotype. The chain uses TRBV19 and TRBJ1-4, with D possibly matching TRBD1 (6 bases). Germline CDR1 LNHDA, CDR2 SQIVND (reference sequence). Trimming cost V 9 bases and J 8 bases, with 19 bases left between them. CDR3 length: 14 residues. The CDR3 sequence: CASRKVLTGEKLFF. Written as DNA, the CDR3 is TGTGCCAGCAGAAAAGTCCTAACAGGGGAAAAACTGTTTTTT.

This clonotype was seen at least ten times. The chain recombines TRBV4-2 with TRBJ1-6; 7 bases are a match to TRBD1. Looked up from germline, CDR1 is LGHNA and CDR2 is YNFKEQ. CDR3 length: 16 residues. Trimming cost V 0 bases and J 10 bases; bases outside gene matches: 9. The CDR3 nucleotides are TGTGCCAGCAGCCAAGATCAGGCAGGGGGAGTCTCACCCCTCCACTTT. This sequence encodes CASSQDQAGGVSPLHF.

This clonotype was found many times. CDR3 amino acids: CASRAGQGNEKLFF. DNA of the CDR3: TGTGCCAGCAGAGCGGGACAGGGGAACGAAAAACTGTTTTTT. V gene TRBV12-3 or TRBV12-4 combines with J gene TRBJ1-4; the match to TRBD1 covers 10 bases. With 6 bases clipped from V and 8 bases from J, the junction kept 6 bases outside the gene matches. The CDR3 totals 14 residues.

This clonotype showed up many times. The chain employs TRBV20-1 and TRBJ1-6; 7 nucleotides line up with TRBD1. Trimming at V came to 5 bases and at J to 6 bases, leaving 4 bases not matched to a gene. The CDR3 extends over 13 amino acids. The germline gives CDR1 DFQATT, CDR2 SNEGSKA (reference sequence). CDR3 in amino acids: CSAGDRTNSPLHF. DNA for the CDR3: TGCAGTGCTGGGGACAGAACTAATTCACCCCTCCACTTT.

This clonotype was picked up a small number of times. It may be a read error: a sequence one base away is much more abundant. The gene calls are TRBV20-1 and TRBJ2-2, with D maybe TRBD1 (7 bases). This CDR3 has 14 amino acids. The germline CDR1 and CDR2 sequences are DFQATT and SNEGSKA (reference sequence). CDR3 in DNA: TGCAGTGGCCGGGCAGGGGGGTACGCCGGGGAGCTGCTTTTT. Translation gives CSGRAGGYAGELLF.

This clonotype came up many times. This rearrangement joins TRBV6-1 to TRBJ2-3; 13 bases line up with TRBD2. V lost 6 bases, J lost 5 bases, and 11 bases stayed unmatched. The CDR3 is made up of 17 amino acids. From germline, CDR1 is MNHNS and CDR2 SASEGT. This CDR3 reads CASSPLWTSGGLDTQYF. Written as DNA, the CDR3 is TGTGCCAGCAGCCCTCTTTGGACTAGCGGGGGATTAGATACGCAGTATTTT.

This clonotype has a handful of counts. The chain is built from TRBV28 and TRBJ1-2; 9 positions agree with TRBD1. Germline loops: CDR1 MDHEN, CDR2 SYDVKM. The junction had 6 bases not matched to a gene; V was cut back by 4 bases and J by 3 bases. The CDR3 is 15 residues long. CDR3: CASSSTGGVDYGYTF. Here the CDR3 DNA reads TGTGCCAGCAGTTCGACAGGGGGGGTGGACTATGGCTACACCTTC.

This clonotype was counted many times. V and J are TRBV12-3 or TRBV12-4 and TRBJ1-5, with unresolved D. The V gene lost 3 bases and the J gene lost 4 bases, with 7 bases spanning the gap. This CDR3 has 13 residues. CDR3: CASSFEVNQPQHF. DNA of the CDR3: TGTGCCAGCAGTTTCGAAGTTAATCAGCCCCAGCATTTT.

Ten or more counts support this clonotype. The CDR3: CASSALSGQTNYGYTF. The CDR3, as DNA: TGTGCCAGCAGTGCACTATCGGGACAAACTAACTATGGCTACACCTTC. The chain has TRBV28 and TRBJ1-2; weak D call: TRBD1 (6 bases). The CDR3 covers 16 residues. Germline CDR1 is MDHEN and CDR2 is SYDVKM. The ends were cut back, 5 bases at V and 0 bases at J, with 16 bases in the middle.

Ten or more counts support this clonotype. The chain joins TRBV30 to TRBJ1-5; D call uncertain. This CDR3 has 14 amino acids. Germline CDR1 reads GTSNPN; CDR2 reads SVGIG (reference sequence). V was cut by 0 bases and J by 6 bases, with 12 bases left in between. The CDR3: CAWSVVKGAQPQHF. CDR3 nucleotides: TGTGCCTGGAGTGTAGTAAAAGGAGCTCAGCCCCAGCATTTT.

This clonotype was observed many times. CDR3 region: CASSSGTGVGYTF. DNA of the CDR3: TGTGCCAGTAGCTCCGGGACAGGGGTTGGCTACACCTTC. This chain connects TRBV19 to TRBJ1-2; 10 positions match TRBD1. CDR3 length: 13 amino acids. V shed 6 bases, J shed 7 bases, and the junction held 5 bases outside the gene matches. Germline CDR1 LNHDA, CDR2 SQIVND (reference sequence).

This clonotype has more than one count but fewer than ten. The chain employs TRBV2 and TRBJ2-4; D perhaps matches TRBD2 (6 bases). Trimming pared 3 bases from V and 8 bases from J, leaving 11 bases between. The CDR3 is 13 amino acids. CDR1 and CDR2 (germline): SNHLY, FYNNEI. The CDR3 nucleotides are TGTGCCAGCAGTGACTGGGGGAGGTACATTCAGTACTTC. Residues: CASSDWGRYIQYF.